What follows are 8 T cell receptor beta chains derived from one specimen sequenced in a study of patients and donors after allogeneic stem cell transplantation. MiXCR was run by TCRdb on the RT-PCR reads, yielding one entry per CDR3 protein. The profile covers under 1,500 distinct CDR3 sequences, with roughly two fifths appearing a single time and 34% taken by the ten largest. The sequenced sample consisted of blood, either unsorted or a sorted T cell fraction (not recorded which). The receptors derive from a human donor who was either an allogeneic HSCT recipient or a stem cell or donor lymphocyte infusion donor (not recorded which). It is not recorded whose cells these are; they may come from a transplant donor.

The V call is TRBV29-1, the J call TRBJ1-1; D is unresolved. Germline-derived CDR1 and CDR2 are SQVTM and ANQGSEA. The CDR3 length is 13 residues. V gave up 8 bases and J gave up 1 base, with 14 bases separating them. The DNA for the CDR3 is TGCAGCTCAACGGCGGCAGCGAACACTGAAGCTTTCTTT. It yields the protein CSSTAAANTEAFF.

The chain couples TRBV3-1 to TRBJ2-7; D might be TRBD1 (5 bases). V lost 5 bases and J lost 2, with 10 bases in between. The CDR3 runs 13 residues. Germline V gene data show CDR1 as LGHDT and CDR2 as YNNKEL (reference sequence). CDR3 DNA sequence: TGTGCCAGCAGCAGACAGATAACCTACGAGCAGTACTTC. Translating it yields CASSRQITYEQYF.

This clonotype turned up a few times. J is TRBJ1-2 and V is TRBV29-1; 7 bases map to TRBD1. V shed 4 bases and J 4 bases; nucleotides not matched to a gene: 6. Germline V lookup: CDR1 SQVTM, CDR2 ANQGSEA. This CDR3 is built from 13 residues. The DNA of the CDR3 is TGCAGCGTTGTTGCAGGGGGAGTCTATGGCTACACCTTC. It specifies CSVVAGGVYGYTF.

This clonotype was observed a handful of times. The chain is built from TRBV12-3 or TRBV12-4 and TRBJ2-3; possibly TRBD1 for D (5 bases). The CDR3 spans 15 residues. With 3 bases removed from V and 5 bases from J, the gap between germline ends came to 15 bases. The CDR3 sequence is CASSFVDWQGDTQYF. The CDR3 DNA is TGTGCCAGCAGTTTCGTCGATTGGCAGGGAGATACGCAGTATTTT.

By proportion, this clonotype is large. The chain recombines TRBV12-3 or TRBV12-4 with TRBJ1-5; D possibly corresponds to TRBD1 (6 bases). The CDR3 has 12 amino acids. Trimming stripped 7 bases from V and 9 bases from J, with 13 bases between. The CDR3 loop reads CASKQGLGPQHF. As DNA, the CDR3 is TGTGCCAGCAAACAGGGTCTAGGGCCCCAGCATTTT.

By proportion, this clonotype is medium-sized (0.01 to 0.1%). The V gene is TRBV29-1, the J gene TRBJ2-7; the D gene is possibly TRBD1 (5 bases). V was shortened by 7 bases and J by 0 bases, with 13 bases between the two germline ends. The CDR3 totals 13 residues. The germline V gene has CDR1 SQVTM and CDR2 ANQGSEA. The DNA for the CDR3 is TGCAGCGCGATGACAGAAAGCTCCTACGAGCAGTACTTC. Translating gives CSAMTESSYEQYF.

This sequence joins TRBV29-1 and TRBJ2-1; 7 nucleotides match TRBD1. Trimming cost V 7 bases and J 6 bases; bases outside gene matches: 9. Germline V CDR1 and CDR2: SQVTM, ANQGSEA. CDR3 length: 13 residues. The CDR3 loop reads CSAQRQGGNEQFF. For the CDR3, the DNA is TGCAGCGCACAGAGACAGGGCGGCAATGAGCAGTTCTTC.

This clonotype rates as large. The chain couples TRBV5-5 to TRBJ2-2, with D unresolved. Deletions cut 2 bases from V and 5 bases from J, with 10 bases between. Germline V lookup: CDR1 SGHKS, CDR2 YYEKEE (reference sequence). The CDR3 sequence is 14 residues long. CDR3 sequence: CASSFRHGTGELFF. Written as DNA, the CDR3 is TGTGCCAGCAGCTTTCGGCATGGTACCGGGGAGCTGTTTTTT. Full variable domain (rest looked up from reference TRBV5-5 and TRBJ2-2): DAGVTQSPTHLIKTRGQQVTLRCSPISGHKSVSWYQQVLGQGPQFIFQYYEKEERGRGNFPDRFSARQFPNYSSELNVNALLLGDSALYLCASSFRHGTGELFFGEGSRLTVL.